Following are 28 T cell receptor beta chains from one sample sequenced in a study of cytomegalovirus exposure and HLA in healthy donors (dated by TCRdb to about 2017). Libraries were prepared through the immunoSEQ multiplex PCR assay. For the multiplex PCR, a mixture combining 60 forward primers for TCR Vbeta segments and 13 reverse primers for TCR Jbeta segments was used. The clones in this table, taken by TCRdb from immuneACCESS, are in-frame only. Not every clone is retained; where verified, under half of the shortfall comes from an unresolved V gene, and the cause of the rest is unknown. The table for this sample shows approximately 120,000 clones. The top ten hold roughly 2.5% of the sample. Sequenced input: PBMCs. The receptors originated from a man under 40 in good health and CMV-seronegative.

The chain is built from TRBV9 and TRBJ2-1, with 10 bases that match TRBD2. The CDR3 length is 18 residues. With V trimmed by 7 bases and J by 2 bases, 15 bases remained unmatched. From germline, CDR1 is SGDLS and CDR2 YYNGEE. CDR3: CASGPSGRGPGPYNEQFF. The CDR3 DNA is TGTGCCAGCGGCCCAAGCGGGAGGGGGCCGGGGCCCTACAATGAGCAGTTCTTC. Full variable domain (outside the CDR3, taken from reference TRBV9 and TRBJ2-1): DSGVTQTPKHLITATGQRVTLRCSPRSGDLSVYWYQQSLDQGLQFLIQYYNGEERAKGNILERFSAQQFPDLHSELNLSSLELGDSALYFCASGPSGRGPGPYNEQFFGPGTRLTVL.

The genes are TRBV19 and TRBJ2-7; the match to TRBD1 covers 10 bases. With 10 bases clipped from V and 1 base from J, the junction kept 4 bases outside the gene matches. CDR1 and CDR2 (germline): LNHDA, SQIVND (reference sequence). There are 13 residues in the CDR3. The CDR3 DNA follows: TGTGCCACCGCGGGACAGGGGTCCTACGAGCAGTACTTC. It codes for CATAGQGSYEQYF.

The chain carries TRBV29-1 and TRBJ1-1; 8 bases line up with TRBD1. The CDR3 runs 14 residues. CDR1 and CDR2 (germline): SQVTM, ANQGSEA. V lost 3 bases to trimming and J lost 6 bases; unmatched junction nucleotides: 9. This chain's CDR3 is CSVETRTGWAEAFF. For the CDR3, the DNA is TGCAGCGTTGAGACTCGGACAGGGTGGGCTGAAGCTTTCTTT.

This chain joins TRBV5-1 and TRBJ1-2, with TRBD1 identical over 8 bases. CDR3 length: 14 amino acids. J gave up 7 bases and V 3 bases, and 8 bases lay outside the gene matches. Germline V gives CDR1 SGHRS, CDR2 YFSETQ. The CDR3 region has the DNA TGCGCCAGCAGCTCCTCTGGACAGGGAAGTGGCTACACCTTC. This sequence encodes CASSSSGQGSGYTF.

Turning to this clone: Relative to the germline gene, one junction end is altered; a read error may explain this. This sample includes further DNA sequences coding for the same CDR3. V and J are TRBV4-2 and TRBJ2-2; TRBD2 matches 7 bases. The CDR3 covers 16 residues. Germline values: CDR1 LGHNA, CDR2 YNFKEQ. In nucleotides, the CDR3 is TGTGCCAGCAGCCGACTAGAACTAGCGAACAGCGGGGAGCTGTTTTTT. Its translation: CASSRLELANSGELFF.

The chain has TRBV9 and TRBJ2-3; 14 bases agree with TRBD2. V lost 0 bases and J lost 6; bases outside the gene matches: 6. The CDR3 has 17 residues. CDR1 is SGDLS, CDR2 YYNGEE, per germline. The CDR3 sequence is CASSVGGTSGSRDTQYF. The CDR3 region has the DNA TGTGCCAGCAGCGTAGGAGGGACTAGCGGGAGTAGGGATACGCAGTATTTT. Drawing the rest from reference TRBV9 and TRBJ2-3, the complete variable domain is DSGVTQTPKHLITATGQRVTLRCSPRSGDLSVYWYQQSLDQGLQFLIQYYNGEERAKGNILERFSAQQFPDLHSELNLSSLELGDSALYFCASSVGGTSGSRDTQYFGPGTRLTVL.

The rearrangement links TRBV11-2 to TRBJ2-5; D is possibly TRBD2 (5 bases). The CDR3 covers 15 residues. Germline V lookup: CDR1 SGHAT, CDR2 FQNNGV. Trimming shortened V by 2 bases and J by 5 bases, and 15 bases separated the two germline ends. DNA for the CDR3: TGTGCCAGCAGCTTATATTCGGAGGTACTGGAGACCCAGTACTTC. Its translation: CASSLYSEVLETQYF.

Here the CDR3 reads CASSAFSTGVSAGELFF. CDR3 coding DNA: TGTGCCAGCAGCGCGTTTTCCACAGGGGTATCTGCCGGGGAGCTGTTTTTT. The chain couples TRBV9 to TRBJ2-2; 7 positions agree with TRBD1. The junction had 14 bases not matched to a gene; V was cut back by 3 bases and J by 6 bases. Germline V gives CDR1 SGDLS, CDR2 YYNGEE. The CDR3 extends over 17 amino acids.

CDR3 sequence: CASTRGTGQNTEAFF. Written as DNA, the CDR3 is TGTGCCAGCACAAGGGGAACGGGACAGAACACTGAAGCTTTCTTT. The chain employs TRBV28 and TRBJ1-1, with a weak D call TRBD1 (6 bases). Germline CDR1 is MDHEN and CDR2 is SYDVKM. The CDR3 extends over 15 amino acids. V was pared by 7 bases and J by 1 base, with 16 bases between.

V and J are TRBV7-3 and TRBJ1-2; 9 bases are shared with TRBD1. This CDR3 region has 15 residues. CDR1 is SGHTA, CDR2 FQGTGA, per germline. J lost 6 bases, V lost 5 bases, and 10 bases had no gene match. The CDR3 loop is CASSEPGQGGNGYTF. CDR3 DNA: TGTGCCAGCAGCGAGCCGGGACAGGGCGGCAATGGCTACACCTTC.

The chain combines TRBV28 with TRBJ2-1; 10 bases match TRBD2. The ends lost 3 bases at V and 6 bases at J; junction bases unmatched: 5. The length of the CDR3 is 15 residues. The germline gives CDR1 MDHEN, CDR2 SYDVKM. The CDR3 region is CASSLSLAGVNEQFF. The DNA for the CDR3 is TGTGCCAGCAGTTTGTCCCTAGCGGGAGTCAATGAGCAGTTCTTC.

The genes are TRBV7-2 and TRBJ2-1; 9 nucleotides agree with TRBD2. The CDR3 contains 15 residues. Per the germline V gene, CDR1 is SGHTA and CDR2 is FQGNSA. The junction had 9 bases not matched to a gene; V was cut back by 5 bases and J by 7 bases. In nucleotides, the CDR3 is TGTGCCAGCAGCGACCCGGGACTAGCTACGAATGAGCAGTTCTTC. It specifies CASSDPGLATNEQFF.

The V and J genes are TRBV30 and TRBJ2-2; D not resolved. V lost 4 bases, J lost 3 bases, and 18 bases lay in between. The germline CDR1 and CDR2 sequences are GTSNPN and SVGIG (reference sequence). There are 16 residues in the CDR3. Here the CDR3 reads CAWTLFGPADTGELFF. The CDR3 DNA is TGTGCCTGGACCCTTTTTGGCCCCGCGGACACCGGGGAGCTGTTTTTT.

The V and J genes are TRBV19 and TRBJ1-5; D remains unclear. Per germline, CDR1 LNHDA and CDR2 SQIVND (reference sequence). CDR3 length equals 16 residues. V was trimmed by 0 bases and J by 2 bases, leaving 11 bases between them. The CDR3 sequence is CASSIETGSGNQPQHF. As DNA, the CDR3 is TGTGCCAGTAGTATAGAGACGGGGAGTGGCAATCAGCCCCAGCATTTT.

This chain connects TRBV7-3 to TRBJ2-5; 13 bases are shared with TRBD2. Losses at the gene ends were 3 bases for V and 3 bases for J; bases not matched to a gene: 1. Germline CDR1 and CDR2: SGHTA and FQGTGA. The CDR3 runs to 15 residues. DNA for the CDR3: TGTGCCAGCAGCTTCGGACTAGCGGGAGAAGAGACCCAGTACTTC. Its protein is CASSFGLAGEETQYF.

The rearrangement uses TRBV11-2 and TRBJ2-1, with a possible D match to TRBD2 (6 bases). Germline V gives CDR1 SGHAT, CDR2 FQNNGV. The CDR3 is 17 residues long. Trimming pared 2 bases from V and 4 bases from J, leaving 18 bases between. CDR3 nucleotides: TGTGCCAGCAGCTTACGGGAGCGAGCGCTCTCTTACAATGAGCAGTTCTTC. It translates to CASSLRERALSYNEQFF.

The chain carries TRBV7-3 and TRBJ2-3; TRBD1 matches at 9 bases. V shed 5 bases, J shed 6 bases, and the junction held 6 bases outside the gene matches. CDR1 and CDR2 from the germline V gene are SGHTA and FQGTGA. This CDR3 has 14 amino acids. The CDR3 loop reads CASSTGQGIDTQYF. The CDR3 DNA reads TGTGCCAGCAGCACGGGACAGGGAATTGATACGCAGTATTTT.

CDR3 residues: CASSIGRNYEQYF. CDR3 sequence (DNA): TGTGCCAGTAGTATCGGCAGGAACTACGAGCAGTACTTC. The chain employs TRBV19 and TRBJ2-7; D is uncertain. The germline CDR1 and CDR2 sequences are LNHDA and SQIVND (reference sequence). The CDR3 loop spans 13 amino acids. The V and J ends lost 3 bases and 3 bases respectively, with 9 bases between them.

This chain connects TRBV7-9 to TRBJ1-5, with 7 bases that match TRBD1. Germline V gene sequence: CDR1 SEHNR, CDR2 FQNEAQ (reference sequence). J lost 7 bases, V lost 5 bases, and 5 bases had no gene match. CDR3 length equals 13 residues. CDR3 in amino acids: CASSAGQAQPQHF. The DNA of the CDR3 is TGTGCCAGCAGCGCCGGACAGGCCCAGCCCCAGCATTTT.

The V gene is TRBV7-3, the J gene TRBJ1-5, with TRBD1 identical over 7 bases. V was pared by 4 bases and J by 4 bases, with 10 bases of the junction left unmatched. The CDR3 runs 16 residues. Germline-derived CDR1 and CDR2 are SGHTA and FQGTGA. CDR3 nucleotides: TGTGCCAGCAGCTGCCGACAGGGAAGGTCGAATCAGCCCCAGCATTTT. Encoded protein: CASSCRQGRSNQPQHF.

The chain links TRBV6-5 to TRBJ2-6; D may be TRBD2 (5 bases). The CDR3 is 14 amino acids. Germline assignment: CDR1 MNHEY and CDR2 SVGAGI. Trimming left V 4 bases short and J 10 bases short, with 14 bases between. CDR3 residues: CASSLSSPFNVLTF. The DNA of the CDR3 is TGTGCCAGCAGTTTGTCTAGCCCTTTTAACGTCCTGACTTTC.

J is TRBJ2-6 and V is TRBV14; D is ambiguous. Germline V gives CDR1 SGHDN, CDR2 FVKESK. Trimming removed 1 base at V and 0 bases at J, with 16 bases between. The CDR3 covers 19 residues. The CDR3 here is CASSQVGRPSSSGANVLTF. In nucleotides, the CDR3 is TGTGCCAGCAGCCAAGTCGGTCGCCCGTCTAGCTCTGGGGCCAACGTCCTGACTTTC.

V gene TRBV29-1 combines with J gene TRBJ2-7, with 11 bases fitting TRBD2. Germline V lookup: CDR1 SQVTM, CDR2 ANQGSEA. The J segment lost 3 bases and the V segment lost 6 bases, leaving 13 bases of the junction unmatched. CDR3 size: 16 residues. In nucleotides, the CDR3 is TGCAGCGTGAGGAGCAAACCCGGGACTAGCGGCTACGAGCAGTACTTC. It encodes CSVRSKPGTSGYEQYF.

CDR3 amino acids: CASSPGLQETQYF. The CDR3 nucleotides are TGTGCCAGCAGCCCGGGACTTCAAGAGACCCAGTACTTC. This chain joins TRBV7-8 and TRBJ2-5; tentatively, D is TRBD2 (6 bases). The CDR3 is 13 amino acids. The V end lost 5 bases, the J end lost 2 bases, and 9 bases lay between the germline ends. Germline-derived CDR1 and CDR2 are SGHVS and FQNEAQ.

This rearrangement joins TRBV15 to TRBJ2-7, with 12 bases aligning to TRBD2. The CDR3 covers 15 residues. The germline CDR1 and CDR2 sequences are LNHNV and YYDKDF (reference sequence). V shed 2 bases, J shed 3 bases, and the junction held 2 bases outside the gene matches. The CDR3 loop is CATSRRLAGDYEQYF. The DNA of the CDR3 is TGTGCCACCAGCAGACGACTAGCGGGAGACTACGAGCAGTACTTC.

The chain couples TRBV5-6 to TRBJ2-1, with 12 bases matching TRBD2. The CDR3 extends over 16 amino acids. CDR1 and CDR2 (germline): SGHDT, YYEEEE. V was pared by 2 bases and J by 8 bases, with 8 bases of the junction left unmatched. The chain's CDR3 is CASSFLTSGRGDEQFF. In DNA, the CDR3 is TGTGCCAGCAGCTTCTTGACTAGCGGGAGAGGCGATGAGCAGTTCTTC.

The genes are TRBV30 and TRBJ1-6, with D perhaps TRBD1 (6 bases). The V gene lost 4 bases and the J gene lost 7 bases, with 11 bases spanning the gap. This CDR3 contains 13 residues. Germline lookup yields CDR1 GTSNPN and CDR2 SVGIG (reference sequence). The CDR3 DNA reads TGTGCCTGGACAGGGGCAGAGAATTCACCCCTCCACTTT. It encodes CAWTGAENSPLHF.

The chain joins TRBV10-1 to TRBJ2-1, with D possibly matching TRBD2 (7 bases). CDR1 is WNHNN, CDR2 SYGVQD, per germline (reference sequence). CDR3 length: 16 amino acids. V shed 6 bases and J shed 4 bases, with 19 bases lying between them. CDR3 protein: CASRARGRGSYNEQFF. DNA for the CDR3: TGCGCCAGCAGAGCCCGGGGGCGGGGGTCGTACAATGAGCAGTTCTTC.